These 21 T cell receptor beta chains came from one sample sequenced in a study of cytomegalovirus exposure and HLA in healthy donors. With 60 Vbeta and 13 Jbeta primers, the PCR was carried out. TCRdb's table, derived via immunoSEQ multiplex PCR, lists solely in-frame clones and lacks some. The repertoire includes 100,000 to 150,000 clones, less than 80% of them detected once, and approximately 2% sits in the top ten. Sequencing was done on a sample of PBMCs. The receptor source for this set is a man aged 50 or older in good health and CMV-seronegative.

V is TRBV27 and J is TRBJ2-5; 15 bases are a match to TRBD2. The tail of the sequence fits TRBJ2-7 better, so the J call may be wrong. Germline values: CDR1 MNHEY, CDR2 SMNVEV (reference sequence). This CDR3 comprises 18 residues. The CDR3: CASSPTGLAGGFSYEQYF. CDR3 DNA: TGTGCCAGCAGTCCGACGGGACTAGCGGGGGGATTCTCCTACGAGCAGTACTTC.

In nucleotides, the CDR3 is TGTGCCAGTAGTATGAGCCAGGGCAGGTCACCCCTCCACTTT. Its protein is CASSMSQGRSPLHF. The V gene is TRBV19, the J gene TRBJ1-6; possibly TRBD1 for D (5 bases). This CDR3 has 14 amino acids. Germline assignment: CDR1 LNHDA and CDR2 SQIVND (reference sequence). Deletions cut 3 bases from V and 10 bases from J, with 13 bases between.

The chain combines TRBV6-1 with TRBJ2-7; tentative D call: TRBD2 (6 bases). V lost 7 bases to trimming and J lost 3 bases, with 16 bases between them. The CDR3 is 14 amino acids. CDR1 MNHNS and CDR2 SASEGT come from the germline V gene. The CDR3 region is CASTAGRTNYEQYV. CDR3 in DNA: TGTGCCAGCACCGCGGGGCGTACGAACTACGAGCAGTACGTC.

The J gene is TRBJ1-6, the V gene TRBV18, with unresolved D. V lost 2 bases and J 14 bases, leaving 13 bases between the germline ends. From germline, CDR1 is KGHSH and CDR2 LQKENI. CDR3 length: 13 residues. CDR3 protein: CASSPEASTALHF. In nucleotides, the CDR3 is TGTGCCAGCTCACCAGAGGCCTCGACGGCCCTCCACTTT.

A word on this clone: Its ends do not fully match the called genes, so a read error is possible. The genes are TRBV6-1 and TRBJ2-2; D may be TRBD1 (7 bases). The CDR3 consists of 15 residues. The germline V gene encodes CDR1 MNHNS and CDR2 SASEGT. The CDR3 DNA reads as TGTGCCAGCAGTGGGTCCAGGGGGGACGCCGGGGAGCTGGTTTTT. This sequence encodes CASSGSRGDAGELVF.

V is TRBV4-1 and J is TRBJ1-2; D is perhaps TRBD1 (6 bases). Germline CDR1 MGHRA, CDR2 YSYEKL. V lost 1 base and J 3 bases, leaving 15 bases between the germline ends. CDR3 length equals 16 residues. CDR3 DNA sequence: TGCGCCAGCAGCCAAGTGACCAGGGGAGGGGACTATGGCTACACCTTC. This sequence encodes CASSQVTRGGDYGYTF.

The gene calls are TRBV18 and TRBJ2-7; D gene unclear. Germline assignment: CDR1 KGHSH and CDR2 LQKENI. V was shortened by 3 bases and J by 1 base, with 25 bases between the two germline ends. The CDR3 length is 19 residues. In DNA, the CDR3 is TGTGCCAGCTCACCCACGAGCCGCACAGCTAAATTTTCGTCCTACGAGCAGTACGTC. Translation: CASSPTSRTAKFSSYEQYV.

The genes are TRBV7-9 and TRBJ2-7, with 7 bases matching TRBD2. The CDR3 spans 15 residues. Germline loops: CDR1 SEHNR, CDR2 FQNEAQ (reference sequence). Trimming cost V 4 bases and J 4 bases; bases outside gene matches: 10. CDR3 sequence: CASSSSGGRIYEQYV. The CDR3 bases are TGTGCCAGCAGCTCCTCAGGCGGGAGAATTTACGAGCAGTACGTC.

The gene calls are TRBV6-5 and TRBJ1-1; D is perhaps TRBD1 (5 bases). The V end was cut by 5 bases, the J end by 1 base, with 11 bases between. Per the germline V gene, CDR1 is MNHEY and CDR2 is SVGAGI. This CDR3 comprises 14 residues. CDR3 protein: CASSATQANTEAFF. In DNA form, the CDR3 reads TGTGCCAGCAGTGCAACACAGGCGAACACTGAAGCTTTCTTT.

V usage is TRBV11-2 and J usage is TRBJ2-3; TRBD2 aligns across 15 bases. Losses at the gene ends were 1 base for V and 8 bases for J; bases not matched to a gene: 10. Germline lookup yields CDR1 SGHAT and CDR2 FQNNGV. CDR3 size: 18 residues. The DNA of the CDR3 is TGTGCCAGCAGCTTAGTAACGGGACTAGCGGGGGGTCATGGTACGCAGTATTTT. Translated: CASSLVTGLAGGHGTQYF.

On this clone: One end of the junction does not line up with germline, which may come from a read error. The genes are TRBV7-9 and TRBJ1-4; D is perhaps TRBD1 (6 bases). The CDR3 runs 16 residues. Germline-derived CDR1 and CDR2 are SEHNR and FQNEAQ (reference sequence). The CDR3 is CSSSLGDTTSREKLFF. In DNA form, the CDR3 reads TGTTCCAGCAGCTTAGGGGACACTACATCACGGGAAAAACTGTTTTTT.

The CDR3 DNA is TGTGCCAGCAGCATGGGACAGTTGACTGAAGCTTTCTTT. It codes for CASSMGQLTEAFF. This chain uses TRBV7-8 with TRBJ1-1; 7 nucleotides line up with TRBD1. The CDR3 length is 13 residues. Germline lookup yields CDR1 SGHVS and CDR2 FQNEAQ. V dropped 5 bases and J dropped 5; count of bases not matched to a gene: 5.

The sample holds a few counts of this clone. This rearrangement joins TRBV7-9 to TRBJ1-1, with TRBD1 identical over 7 bases. CDR1 and CDR2 (germline): SEHNR, FQNEAQ (reference sequence). J was trimmed by 10 bases and V by 4 bases; bases with no gene match: 6. CDR3 length: 12 residues. The CDR3 spells CASSYGQDGAFF. The CDR3 DNA reads as TGTGCCAGCAGCTATGGACAGGACGGAGCTTTCTTT.

DNA of the CDR3: TGTGCCAGCAGACCTAGCGGGGCCCTCACAGATACGCAGTATTTT. Translation: CASRPSGALTDTQYF. The V gene is TRBV5-4, the J gene TRBJ2-3; 9 bases are shared with TRBD2. CDR1 and CDR2 (germline): SGHNT, YYREEE (reference sequence). Trimming took 5 bases from V and 2 from J; bases not matched to a gene: 6. This CDR3 has 15 residues.

The V call is TRBV5-1, the J call TRBJ2-7, with D possibly matching TRBD1 (5 bases). Germline V CDR1 and CDR2: SGHRS, YFSETQ. The V and J ends lost 0 bases and 7 bases respectively, with 11 bases between them. The CDR3 runs to 13 residues. CDR3 in amino acids: CASSLEGVREQYF. DNA of the CDR3: TGCGCCAGCAGCTTGGAAGGGGTACGGGAGCAGTACTTC.

The count of this clone is one. This rearrangement joins TRBV13 to TRBJ2-1; unclear D gene. The CDR3 is made up of 17 amino acids. V was clipped by 4 bases and J by 9 bases, with 25 bases between them. Germline values: CDR1 PRHDT, CDR2 FYEKMQ (reference sequence). The CDR3 region has the DNA TGTGCCAGCAGCTCCTCCCGTTTTGGAGAGAACCCCTCTGAGCAGTTCTTC. Amino acids: CASSSSRFGENPSEQFF.

In its sample, this clone is medium-sized. The CDR3 region is CASSPTGSEQYV. The DNA of the CDR3 is TGTGCCAGCAGTCCAACAGGGAGCGAGCAGTACGTC. The chain uses TRBV6-1 and TRBJ2-7; D might be TRBD1 (6 bases). V was trimmed by 5 bases and J by 6 bases, leaving 11 bases between them. The germline CDR1 and CDR2 sequences are MNHNS and SASEGT. This CDR3 is 12 amino acids long.

The V gene is TRBV4-1, the J gene TRBJ1-1; TRBD1 matches at 9 bases. The ends lost 4 bases at V and 1 base at J; junction bases unmatched: 4. This CDR3 region has 15 residues. The germline gives CDR1 MGHRA, CDR2 YSYEKL. CDR3 region: CASSLRQGENTEAFF. CDR3 in DNA: TGCGCCAGCAGCCTAAGACAGGGGGAGAACACTGAAGCTTTCTTT.

The J gene is TRBJ2-1, the V gene TRBV11-2, with 9 nucleotides matching TRBD1. The length of the CDR3 is 17 residues. From germline, CDR1 is SGHAT and CDR2 FQNNGV. V was clipped by 4 bases and J by 7 bases; unmatched bases: 14. CDR3 residues: CASSSPPGQGIINEQFF. CDR3 DNA: TGTGCCAGCAGCTCCCCCCCCGGACAGGGGATTATAAATGAGCAGTTCTTC.

The chain's CDR3 is CASSQVIQGDTQYF. DNA of the CDR3: TGCGCCAGCAGCCAAGTCATCCAGGGGGATACGCAGTATTTT. This sequence joins TRBV4-3 and TRBJ2-3, with D possibly matching TRBD1 (6 bases). Trimming left V 1 base short and J 6 bases short, with 11 bases between. The CDR3 has 14 residues. CDR1 LGHNA and CDR2 YSLEER come from the germline V gene.

The V gene is TRBV2, the J gene TRBJ2-7; D may be TRBD1 (6 bases). The CDR3 length is 14 residues. Trimming took 8 bases from V and 0 from J, leaving 14 bases between them. Per germline, CDR1 SNHLY and CDR2 FYNNEI. The CDR3 is CASLLIGGSYEQYV. CDR3 DNA: TGTGCCAGCCTCCTCATAGGGGGCTCCTACGAGCAGTACGTC.